This T cell receptor (beta chain) comes out of a study of T cell changes during pregnancy in multiple sclerosis (dated by TCRdb to between 2017 and 2020). Turning to the overall study: The study looked at changes in the T cell repertoire across pregnancy in women with multiple sclerosis.

V lost 6 bases and J lost 5 bases, and the count of bases not matched to a germline gene is 7. The germline V gene (reference sequence) specifies WNHNN as CDR1 and SYGVQD as CDR2. The CDR3 contains 15 residues, cysteine and phenylalanine counted. Of all the DNA, just the CDR3 is kept, 45 bases in frame from base 1. The library came from the immunoSEQ multiplex PCR assay. The source is immuneACCESS, and TCRdb retained only in-frame sequences with V and J called. Part of the clones is not carried over; for the studies checked, unresolved V genes explain less than half of this, and the remainder is unexplained. The sample table lists some 25,000 clones, about 88% of them with a count of one. The ten largest make up more than 0.85% of the sample. In its sample, this clone was seen a few times. Its antigen has not been determined. There are no base qualities to consult, and no much larger clone falls within one base.

This TCR derives from a female donor in good health, enrolled as a control in a pregnancy study. The rearrangement combines TRBV10-1 with TRBJ1-6, with TRBD1 matching 7 junction bases. Here the sequenced sample was CD4+ T cells from peripheral blood mononuclear cells, taken in the second trimester of pregnancy. The DNA sequence follows: TGCGCCAGCAGGCGGGACAGCTGGGATAATTCACCCCTCCACTTT. Protein translation: CASRRDSWDNSPLHF.